Below, 8 T cell receptor beta chains from the same sample are listed, as sequenced in a study of vaccination and CD4 T cells after COVID-19. An Oncomine TCR Beta short-read assay was used to sequence the DNA from cultured CD4+ T cells. TCRdb itself ran the PCR reads through MiXCR, one entry per CDR3 protein. In the table there are 11,000 or so distinct CDR3 sequences, about 60% of which are singletons. Treatment defined: approximately 11-day PBMC culture with coronavirus spike peptide pools or control peptides (ViraFEST assay). What these receptors recognize is not known. Sequenced input: CD4+ T cells from blood, cultured in vitro. The receptors derive from a human donor who had recovered from COVID-19.

This chain links TRBV7-2 with TRBJ2-5, with 9 bases fitting TRBD2. Per the germline V gene, CDR1 is SGHTA and CDR2 is FQGNSA. This CDR3 region has 17 residues. The V and J ends lost 0 bases and 2 bases, in that order; junction bases with no gene match: 7. In DNA form, the CDR3 reads TGTGCCAGCAGCTTAGCCCCGACTAGCGGTTCTCAAGAGACCCAGTACTTC. It specifies CASSLAPTSGSQETQYF.

The J gene is TRBJ2-5, the V gene TRBV24-1; 8 bases agree with TRBD1. After removal of 1 base from V and 4 bases from J, the junction contained 7 bases not matched to a gene. This CDR3 region has 16 residues. Germline V CDR1 and CDR2: KGHDR, SFDVKD. The CDR3 DNA follows: TGTGCCACCAGTGATTTCGGACAGGGTGGCGTAGAGACCCAGTACTTC. Encoded protein: CATSDFGQGGVETQYF.

The sample holds a few counts of this clonotype. This chain uses TRBV7-2 with TRBJ2-1; D not certain. In germline, CDR1 is SGHTA, CDR2 FQGNSA. There are 12 residues in the CDR3. The ends were cut back, 5 bases at V and 6 bases at J, with 8 bases in the middle. CDR3 nucleotide sequence: TGTGCCAGCAGCCCCTCTCGCAATGAGCAGTTCTTC. Its translation is CASSPSRNEQFF.

The chain uses TRBV19 and TRBJ2-7; tentative D call: TRBD2 (6 bases). The CDR3 has 15 residues. Trimming took off 5 bases at V and 2 bases at J, with 16 bases between the two ends. Germline CDR1 reads LNHDA; CDR2 reads SQIVND (reference sequence). CDR3: CASSESTRRPYEQYF. CDR3 DNA sequence: TGTGCCAGTAGTGAGTCGACTAGGAGACCCTACGAGCAGTACTTC. The whole variable domain, filled in from reference TRBV19 and TRBJ2-7, reads DGGITQSPKYLFRKEGQNVTLSCEQNLNHDAMYWYRQDPGQGLRLIYYSQIVNDFQKGDIAEGYSVSREKKESFPLTVTSAQKNPTAFYLCASSESTRRPYEQYFGPGTRLTVT.

V gene TRBV19 combines with J gene TRBJ2-4, with 8 bases matching TRBD2. The V and J ends lost 6 bases and 9 bases, in that order; junction bases with no gene match: 7. The CDR3 has 13 amino acids. The germline gives CDR1 LNHDA, CDR2 SQIVND (reference sequence). The CDR3 sequence: CASSEGLDGIQYF. CDR3 sequence (DNA): TGTGCCAGTAGCGAGGGACTAGATGGCATTCAGTACTTC.

V gene TRBV20-1 combines with J gene TRBJ1-5; the match to TRBD1 covers 7 bases. The V gene end was trimmed by 4 bases and the J gene end by 9 bases; junction bases not matched to a gene: 9. The CDR3 length is 13 residues. Germline CDR1 DFQATT, CDR2 SNEGSKA (reference sequence). The CDR3 coding sequence is TGCAGTGCTATTCAACGACAGGGTTTGCCCCAGCATTTT. Protein: CSAIQRQGLPQHF.

This chain links TRBV28 with TRBJ2-2; D is unclear. V shed 5 bases and J shed 5 bases, with 21 bases lying between them. The CDR3 loop spans 17 amino acids. CDR1 MDHEN and CDR2 SYDVKM come from the germline V gene. The CDR3 DNA sequence: TGTGCCAGCAGTCTTTACGTCGGTCGCGGAAGGACCGGGGAGCTGTTTTTT. Translation: CASSLYVGRGRTGELFF.

V and J are TRBV7-3 and TRBJ2-1; a weak D match, TRBD2 (6 bases). Germline values: CDR1 SGHTA, CDR2 FQGTGA. The CDR3 contains 15 residues. Trimming removed 2 bases from V and 2 bases from J, with 10 bases in between. Written as DNA, the CDR3 is TGTGCCAGCAGCTTATACGGGGGACCCTACAATGAGCAGTTCTTC. Amino acids: CASSLYGGPYNEQFF. Supplemented by reference TRBV7-3 and TRBJ2-1, the full variable domain reads GAGVSQTPSNKVTEKGKYVELRCDPISGHTALYWYRQSLGQGPEFLIYFQGTGAADDSGLPNDRFFAVRPEGSVSTLKIQRTERGDSAVYLCASSLYGGPYNEQFFGPGTRLTVL.